These T cell receptor beta chains were read from a single sample in a study of blood T cell repertoires in COVID-19. TCRdb's table, derived via immunoSEQ multiplex PCR, lists solely in-frame clones and lacks some. Here the sample spans 180,000 or so clones, approximately 80% being singletons. The material sequenced was PBMCs or T cells enriched from blood (not recorded which). The origin of the receptors is a man aged 55 to 69 who had been exposed to COVID-19. Each CDR3 is given with its conserved first and last residue. Each record gives: J gene, D gene, clone size, V gene, CDR3 DNA, CDR3 protein. D genes are given only for firm matches. Some rows have no size entry. The others give once, few or many, or a class for an expanded clone.

j_call: TRBJ1-3
d_call: -
clone_size: many
v_call: TRBV29-1
cdr3_nt: TGCAGCGCCCATCGGCAGGCTGGAAACACCATATATTTT
cdr3_aa: CSAHRQAGNTIYF

j_call: TRBJ2-3
d_call: -
clone_size: -
v_call: TRBV30
cdr3_nt: TGTGCCGAAAGCGGACGCACAGATACGCAGTATTTT
cdr3_aa: CAESGRTDTQYF

j_call: TRBJ1-4
d_call: -
clone_size: once
v_call: TRBV28
cdr3_nt: TGTGCCAGCAGGAACCGGGGAGCGGATGAAAAACTGTTTTTT
cdr3_aa: CASRNRGADEKLFF

j_call: TRBJ1-5
d_call: -
clone_size: few
v_call: TRBV10-3
cdr3_nt: TGTGCCATCAGGCCTTCAGGGGTTGGCAATCAGCCCCAGCATTTT
cdr3_aa: CAIRPSGVGNQPQHF

j_call: TRBJ2-7
d_call: TRBD1
clone_size: few
v_call: TRBV18
cdr3_nt: TGTGCCAGCTCCCACGACAGGGACGAGCAGTACTTC
cdr3_aa: CASSHDRDEQYF

j_call: TRBJ1-4
d_call: -
clone_size: -
v_call: TRBV30
cdr3_nt: TGTGCCTGGAGGGGGACACGGAATGAAAAACTGTTTTTT
cdr3_aa: CAWRGTRNEKLFF

j_call: TRBJ2-2
d_call: TRBD1
clone_size: -
v_call: TRBV19
cdr3_nt: TGTGCCAGTACCCTCCGGGGACAGGGATGGGACACCGGGGAGCTGTTTTTT
cdr3_aa: CASTLRGQGWDTGELFF

j_call: TRBJ2-7
d_call: TRBD1
clone_size: -
v_call: TRBV29-1
cdr3_nt: TGCAGCGTTACGGACAGGGGCACCTCCTACGAGCAGTACTTC
cdr3_aa: CSVTDRGTSYEQYF

j_call: TRBJ1-6
d_call: TRBD1
clone_size: -
v_call: TRBV2
cdr3_nt: TGTGCCATCAAGGGACAGTCGACGTTTCCCCTCCACTTT
cdr3_aa: CAIKGQSTFPLHF

j_call: TRBJ2-7
d_call: TRBD2
clone_size: -
v_call: TRBV15
cdr3_nt: TGTGCCACCACCACGGAGAATAGCGGGAGGAGAGAGCAGTACTTC
cdr3_aa: CATTTENSGRREQYF

j_call: TRBJ1-1
d_call: TRBD1
clone_size: -
v_call: TRBV12-5
cdr3_nt: TGTGCTAGTGGTTTGGGTAGGGGATTATCCGGGACAGGGGGCTTGGAAGCTTTCTTT
cdr3_aa: CASGLGRGLSGTGGLEAFF

j_call: TRBJ2-7
d_call: TRBD2
clone_size: few
v_call: TRBV4-3
cdr3_nt: TGCGCCAGCAGCCTTGGACTAGCGGGATTTTACGAGCAGTACTTC
cdr3_aa: CASSLGLAGFYEQYF

j_call: TRBJ2-5
d_call: -
clone_size: -
v_call: TRBV19
cdr3_nt: TGTGCCAGTAGTATTGGGGGGGGCACGGCGTTTGTGACCCAGTACTTC
cdr3_aa: CASSIGGGTAFVTQYF

j_call: TRBJ1-2
d_call: -
clone_size: once
v_call: TRBV30
cdr3_nt: TGTGCCTGGAGCGTCCTGCGGGTCTATGGCTACACCTTC
cdr3_aa: CAWSVLRVYGYTF

j_call: TRBJ2-5
d_call: TRBD1
clone_size: -
v_call: TRBV7-9
cdr3_nt: TGTGCCAGCAGCAGGGGACAGGGAAACCAAGAGACCCAGTACTTC
cdr3_aa: CASSRGQGNQETQYF

j_call: TRBJ1-2
d_call: -
clone_size: -
v_call: TRBV6-2/TRBV6-3
cdr3_nt: TGTGCCAGCAGTTTTTCGAGGCCTCCTAACTATGGCTACACCTTC
cdr3_aa: CASSFSRPPNYGYTF

j_call: TRBJ1-5
d_call: -
clone_size: -
v_call: TRBV6-5
cdr3_nt: TGTGCCAGCAGTTTATGGGACACCAGCAATCAGCCCCAGCATTTT
cdr3_aa: CASSLWDTSNQPQHF

j_call: TRBJ2-5
d_call: TRBD2
clone_size: -
v_call: TRBV30
cdr3_nt: TGTGCCTGGAGCGCCAAGCTGGGCGCGGGAGTGAGGGAGACCCAGTACTTC
cdr3_aa: CAWSAKLGAGVRETQYF

j_call: TRBJ2-7
d_call: -
clone_size: -
v_call: TRBV3-1/TRBV3-2
cdr3_nt: TGTGCCAGCAGCCGATCCGGCGGCGGAACCTACGAGCAGTACTTC
cdr3_aa: CASSRSGGGTYEQYF

j_call: TRBJ2-7
d_call: -
clone_size: -
v_call: TRBV9
cdr3_nt: TGTGCCAGCAGCTCCAACTCCGAACCCTACGAGCAGTACTTC
cdr3_aa: CASSSNSEPYEQYF

j_call: TRBJ2-3
d_call: -
clone_size: -
v_call: TRBV30
cdr3_nt: TGTGCCTGGAGTCAGGACTCCGATACGCAGTATTTT
cdr3_aa: CAWSQDSDTQYF

j_call: TRBJ1-2
d_call: -
clone_size: -
v_call: TRBV19
cdr3_nt: TGTGCCAGTAGTATCGGGGAAAACTATGGCTACACCTTC
cdr3_aa: CASSIGENYGYTF

j_call: TRBJ1-2
d_call: -
clone_size: -
v_call: TRBV5-4
cdr3_nt: TGTGCCAGCAGCGATGGGACACACGGAAGGTTTGGCTACACCTTC
cdr3_aa: CASSDGTHGRFGYTF

j_call: TRBJ1-2
d_call: -
clone_size: -
v_call: TRBV5-1
cdr3_nt: TGCGCCAGCAGCCCGACTCAAAACCTAGGAGGCTACACCTTC
cdr3_aa: CASSPTQNLGGYTF

j_call: TRBJ2-7
d_call: -
clone_size: -
v_call: TRBV19
cdr3_nt: TGTGCCAGTAGTGGGGCTGGCTGGGGTAGGGCACTAACCTACGAGCAGTACTTC
cdr3_aa: CASSGAGWGRALTYEQYF

j_call: TRBJ2-1
d_call: -
clone_size: -
v_call: TRBV10-3
cdr3_nt: TGTGCCATCAGCGACGGGAGCTCCTACAATGAGCAGTTCTTC
cdr3_aa: CAISDGSSYNEQFF

j_call: TRBJ2-7
d_call: TRBD2
clone_size: -
v_call: TRBV9
cdr3_nt: TGTGCCAGCGAAGGACTAGCGGGAACGCGGTACTTC
cdr3_aa: CASEGLAGTRYF

j_call: TRBJ1-3
d_call: -
clone_size: -
v_call: TRBV21-1
cdr3_nt: TGTGCCAGCAGCAAAAGGGGTGACTGCTCCGGAAACACCATATATTTT
cdr3_aa: CASSKRGDCSGNTIYF

j_call: TRBJ2-3
d_call: TRBD1
clone_size: few
v_call: TRBV6-4
cdr3_nt: TGTGCCAGCAGTGACTCGGCAGGGGGCGCAGATACGCAGTATTTT
cdr3_aa: CASSDSAGGADTQYF

j_call: TRBJ2-2
d_call: -
clone_size: -
v_call: TRBV5-1
cdr3_nt: TGCGCCAGCAGCGCGGGACAGTTGGGCGGGGAGCTGTTTTTT
cdr3_aa: CASSAGQLGGELFF

j_call: TRBJ2-5
d_call: TRBD1
clone_size: once
v_call: TRBV6-2/TRBV6-3
cdr3_nt: TGTGCCAGCAGTAGACCGACAGGGGCTGGGCAAGAGACCCAGTACTTC
cdr3_aa: CASSRPTGAGQETQYF

j_call: TRBJ1-5
d_call: -
clone_size: -
v_call: TRBV7-8
cdr3_nt: TGTGCCAGCAGCTCTCGGGTTTGGGGCAATCAGCCCCAGCATTTT
cdr3_aa: CASSSRVWGNQPQHF

j_call: TRBJ2-7
d_call: -
clone_size: -
v_call: TRBV29-1
cdr3_nt: TGCAGCGTTGCTCTTGCCGGGGGGCAGTACTTC
cdr3_aa: CSVALAGGQYF

j_call: TRBJ2-1
d_call: TRBD2
clone_size: -
v_call: TRBV27
cdr3_nt: TGTGCCAGCAGTCGAGCGGGAGTAGGATATGAGCAGTTCTTC
cdr3_aa: CASSRAGVGYEQFF

j_call: TRBJ2-1
d_call: -
clone_size: -
v_call: TRBV24-1
cdr3_nt: TGTGCCACCAGTGATTCCAATCTAGCAGAGTCCAATGAGCAGTTCTTC
cdr3_aa: CATSDSNLAESNEQFF

j_call: TRBJ2-7
d_call: -
clone_size: -
v_call: TRBV19
cdr3_nt: TGTGCCAGTAGACTCCGCGACACAGGATCCTACGAGCAGTACTTC
cdr3_aa: CASRLRDTGSYEQYF

j_call: TRBJ2-1
d_call: TRBD1
clone_size: -
v_call: TRBV15
cdr3_nt: TGTGCCACCAGCACCGGGACAGGGGTCTACAATGAGCAGTTCTTC
cdr3_aa: CATSTGTGVYNEQFF

j_call: TRBJ1-1
d_call: -
clone_size: few
v_call: TRBV18
cdr3_nt: TGTGCCAGCTCACCAGACAGAAGGATTACTGAAGCTTTCTTT
cdr3_aa: CASSPDRRITEAFF

j_call: TRBJ2-1
d_call: -
clone_size: few
v_call: TRBV6-5
cdr3_nt: TGTGCCAGCAATATAGGGGGTATGGGTGAGCAGTTCTTC
cdr3_aa: CASNIGGMGEQFF

j_call: TRBJ1-5
d_call: TRBD1
clone_size: -
v_call: TRBV7-8
cdr3_nt: TGTGCCAGCAACCGGGACAGGGACAATCAGCCCCAGCATTTT
cdr3_aa: CASNRDRDNQPQHF

j_call: TRBJ2-5
d_call: -
clone_size: -
v_call: TRBV7-8
cdr3_nt: TGTGCCAGCAGCTACGCCTCGGGCCAAGGGAGGGAGACCCAGTACTTC
cdr3_aa: CASSYASGQGRETQYF

j_call: TRBJ1-2
d_call: -
clone_size: -
v_call: TRBV20-1
cdr3_nt: TGCAGTGCTAGTCCCAGGGCAGACTATGGCTACACCTTC
cdr3_aa: CSASPRADYGYTF

j_call: TRBJ2-1
d_call: -
clone_size: -
v_call: TRBV5-5
cdr3_nt: TGTGCCAGCAGCTTGGAGCCCGGCAGGGATGAGCAGTTCTTC
cdr3_aa: CASSLEPGRDEQFF

j_call: TRBJ2-5
d_call: -
clone_size: -
v_call: TRBV18
cdr3_nt: TGTGCCAGCTCACCTGTGTCACAAGAGACCCAGTACTTC
cdr3_aa: CASSPVSQETQYF

j_call: TRBJ1-2
d_call: -
clone_size: -
v_call: TRBV19
cdr3_nt: TGTGCCAGTAGTATAGGCCCCTCGGGGGGCCCCTATGGCTACACCTTC
cdr3_aa: CASSIGPSGGPYGYTF

j_call: TRBJ2-2
d_call: -
clone_size: -
v_call: TRBV29-1
cdr3_nt: TGCAGCGCGGGGGCTAGCGGCTTGAACACCGGGGAGCTGTTTTTT
cdr3_aa: CSAGASGLNTGELFF

j_call: TRBJ2-7
d_call: -
clone_size: -
v_call: TRBV30
cdr3_nt: TGTGCCTGGAGTGGCGGGACAGTAACCGCCGAGCAGTACTTC
cdr3_aa: CAWSGGTVTAEQYF

j_call: TRBJ1-5
d_call: -
clone_size: few
v_call: TRBV2
cdr3_nt: TGTGCCAGCAGCCCAAGGGGGGGCGGCAATCAGCCCCAGCATTTT
cdr3_aa: CASSPRGGGNQPQHF

j_call: TRBJ2-7
d_call: -
clone_size: -
v_call: TRBV23-1
cdr3_nt: TGCGCCAGCAGTCAAACGAGGGTGCCATACGAGCAGTACTTC
cdr3_aa: CASSQTRVPYEQYF

j_call: TRBJ2-1
d_call: TRBD2
clone_size: -
v_call: TRBV7-9
cdr3_nt: TGTGCCAGCAGCTTAGGGACTAGCGGGAAAGAGTTCTTC
cdr3_aa: CASSLGTSGKEFF

j_call: TRBJ1-2
d_call: -
clone_size: -
v_call: TRBV3-1/TRBV3-2
cdr3_nt: TGTGCCAGCAGCCAAGATAGGCGGATTGGCTACACCTTC
cdr3_aa: CASSQDRRIGYTF

j_call: TRBJ1-3
d_call: TRBD1
clone_size: -
v_call: TRBV7-9
cdr3_nt: TGTGCCAGCAGCTCCCACGGGACAGGTATTCTTCTCTCTGGAAACACCATATATTTT
cdr3_aa: CASSSHGTGILLSGNTIYF

j_call: TRBJ2-2
d_call: -
clone_size: -
v_call: TRBV30
cdr3_nt: TGTGCCTGGAGTGGTCACATTTTGAACACCGGGGAGCTGTTTTTT
cdr3_aa: CAWSGHILNTGELFF

j_call: TRBJ1-2
d_call: -
clone_size: -
v_call: TRBV18
cdr3_nt: TGTGCCAGCTCACGGACTGACAAAAACTATGGCTACACCTTC
cdr3_aa: CASSRTDKNYGYTF

j_call: TRBJ2-7
d_call: -
clone_size: -
v_call: TRBV2
cdr3_nt: TGTGCCAGCAGTGGCGGGGAGCAGTACTTC
cdr3_aa: CASSGGEQYF

j_call: TRBJ2-2
d_call: TRBD1
clone_size: -
v_call: TRBV9
cdr3_nt: TGTGCCAGCAGCGCGACACAGGGGGGGAACACCGGGGAGCTGTTTTTT
cdr3_aa: CASSATQGGNTGELFF

j_call: TRBJ2-3
d_call: TRBD2
clone_size: -
v_call: TRBV14
cdr3_nt: TGTGCCAGCAGCCCGGGACTAGCGGGAGGGCAATATTTT
cdr3_aa: CASSPGLAGGQYF

j_call: TRBJ1-5
d_call: -
clone_size: few
v_call: TRBV28
cdr3_nt: TGTGCCAGCAGTTTACTTGACAGTCGAAATAGCAATCAGCCCCAGCATTTT
cdr3_aa: CASSLLDSRNSNQPQHF

j_call: TRBJ2-5
d_call: -
clone_size: once
v_call: TRBV4-2
cdr3_nt: TGTGCCAGCAGCCAGGGAGTCCAGGACAGTCTGGGGGAGACCCAGTACTTC
cdr3_aa: CASSQGVQDSLGETQYF